These 27 T cell receptor beta chains originate from one sample sequenced in a study of blood T cell repertoires in COVID-19. Repertoires were generated with immunoSEQ multiplex PCR, while TCRdb's copy carries only in-frame clones and drops some. Of over 300,000 clones in the sample, more than 80% were seen once. Material for sequencing was peripheral blood. The origin of the receptors is a man younger than 35 who had recovered from COVID-19.

CDR3 sequence reads: CASSLATGQGHSLDQPQHF. DNA of the CDR3: TGTGCCAGCAGCTTAGCGACGGGACAGGGGCATTCTCTGGATCAGCCCCAGCATTTT. The V and J genes are TRBV7-9 and TRBJ1-5; the match to TRBD1 covers 10 bases. The CDR3 runs to 19 residues. V was pared by 0 bases and J by 5 bases, with 13 bases of the junction left unmatched. From germline, CDR1 is SEHNR and CDR2 FQNEAQ (reference sequence). Full variable domain (remainder filled in from reference TRBV7-9 and TRBJ1-5): DTGVSQNPRHKITKRGQNVTFRCDPISEHNRLYWYRQTLGQGPEFLTYFQNEAQLEKSRLLSDRFSAERPKGSFSTLEIQRTEQGDSAMYLCASSLATGQGHSLDQPQHFGDGTRLSIL.

This clone was counted once. CDR3 in DNA: TGCGCCAGCAGCAAAACCTACCTGGCGGCCTCCTACGAGCAGTACTTC. The encoded protein is CASSKTYLAASYEQYF. The rearrangement uses TRBV4-1 and TRBJ2-7; D remains ambiguous. The CDR3 spans 16 residues. Trimming removed 5 bases from V and 0 bases from J, with 17 bases in between. Germline V gene sequence: CDR1 MGHRA, CDR2 YSYEKL.

The rearrangement uses TRBV9 and TRBJ1-2; 7 bases match TRBD1. The V and J ends lost 3 bases and 5 bases, in that order; junction bases with no gene match: 16. CDR3 length: 17 amino acids. Germline CDR1 SGDLS, CDR2 YYNGEE. This chain's CDR3 is CASSGRTGPTITYGYTF. The CDR3 nucleotides read TGTGCCAGCAGCGGGAGGACAGGCCCCACAATCACATATGGCTACACCTTC. The entire variable domain, with the rest obtained from reference TRBV9 and TRBJ1-2, is as follows: DSGVTQTPKHLITATGQRVTLRCSPRSGDLSVYWYQQSLDQGLQFLIQYYNGEERAKGNILERFSAQQFPDLHSELNLSSLELGDSALYFCASSGRTGPTITYGYTFGSGTRLTVV.

This chain links TRBV5-1 with TRBJ2-5; D is undetermined. The CDR3 length is 14 residues. CDR1 and CDR2 from the germline V gene are SGHRS and YFSETQ. V dropped 0 bases and J dropped 4 bases, with 10 bases sitting between them. The CDR3, as DNA: TGCGCCAGCAGCTTGGGGTTTGAGTCAGAGACCCAGTACTTC. It codes for CASSLGFESETQYF.

A single count supports this clone. The chain combines TRBV7-9 with TRBJ2-7, with 8 bases aligning to TRBD1. This CDR3 has 18 amino acids. Trimming at V came to 5 bases and at J to 0 bases, leaving 15 bases not matched to a gene. Per germline, CDR1 SEHNR and CDR2 FQNEAQ (reference sequence). The CDR3 coding sequence is TGTGCCAGCAGCCTCGGACAGGGAAGGGGCTCAAGCTCCTACGAGCAGTACTTC. This gives the protein CASSLGQGRGSSSYEQYF. Full variable domain (rest looked up from reference TRBV7-9 and TRBJ2-7): DTGVSQNPRHKITKRGQNVTFRCDPISEHNRLYWYRQTLGQGPEFLTYFQNEAQLEKSRLLSDRFSAERPKGSFSTLEIQRTEQGDSAMYLCASSLGQGRGSSSYEQYFGPGTRLTVT.

A note on this clone: At one of its ends the junction is not consistent with the germline gene, which may arise from a read error. The J gene is TRBJ1-3, the V gene TRBV10-3; D unclear. The CDR3 extends over 13 amino acids. The germline V gene encodes CDR1 ENHRY and CDR2 SYGVKD. The CDR3 DNA sequence: TGTGCCATCATTGAGGTGGCCGGAAACACCATATATTTT. Translation gives CAIIEVAGNTIYF.

The chain couples TRBV6-5 to TRBJ1-1, with 7 bases aligning to TRBD1. Germline V lookup: CDR1 MNHEY, CDR2 SVGAGI. J lost 1 base, V lost 5 bases, and 4 bases had no gene match. The CDR3 extends over 14 amino acids. DNA for the CDR3: TGTGCCAGCAGTCCAAGGACAGGGAACACTGAAGCTTTCTTT. This encodes CASSPRTGNTEAFF.

This chain connects TRBV12-5 to TRBJ1-3, with D possibly TRBD1 on 6 matching bases. The germline V gene encodes CDR1 LGHNT and CDR2 FRNRAP. Trimming stripped 5 bases from V and 0 bases from J, with 11 bases between. This CDR3 has 15 amino acids. In nucleotides, the CDR3 is TGTGCTAGTGGTCAGGGGACAAACTCTGGAAACACCATATATTTT. Its protein is CASGQGTNSGNTIYF.

The gene calls are TRBV5-1 and TRBJ2-3, with 9 bases fitting TRBD1. The CDR3 runs 14 residues. CDR1 SGHRS and CDR2 YFSETQ come from the germline V gene. Unmatched junction bases numbered 1, after V lost 0 bases and J lost 5 bases. In nucleotides, the CDR3 is TGCGCCAGCAGCTTGGGGACAGGGGAAGATACGCAGTATTTT. It translates to CASSLGTGEDTQYF.

There are a few counts of this clone. The V and J genes are TRBV5-1 and TRBJ1-1; the D is unclear. The CDR3 loop spans 13 amino acids. V lost 4 bases and J 0 bases, leaving 7 bases between the germline ends. The germline gives CDR1 SGHRS, CDR2 YFSETQ. The CDR3 sequence is CASSQRMNTEAFF. CDR3 sequence (DNA): TGCGCCAGCAGCCAGAGGATGAACACTGAAGCTTTCTTT.

This rearrangement joins TRBV19 to TRBJ1-5; 10 nucleotides match TRBD1. The length of the CDR3 is 18 residues. Germline V gene data show CDR1 as LNHDA and CDR2 as SQIVND (reference sequence). With 7 bases clipped from V and 2 bases from J, the junction kept 14 bases outside the gene matches. CDR3 coding DNA: TGTGCCAGTACTTATTCCCCGGCCGGGACAGGGGGCAATCAGCCCCAGCATTTT. It yields the protein CASTYSPAGTGGNQPQHF.

The chain recombines TRBV19 with TRBJ1-2, with TRBD1 matching 9 bases. Trimming removed 8 bases from V and 4 bases from J; junction bases left unmatched: 23. CDR1 is LNHDA and CDR2 is SQIVND in the germline V gene (reference sequence). This CDR3 has 19 amino acids. The CDR3 loop reads CASFSSGTGLRRQLYGYTF. DNA of the CDR3: TGTGCCAGTTTCTCCTCCGGGACAGGGCTCCGGCGTCAACTCTATGGCTACACCTTC.

The V call is TRBV6-5, the J call TRBJ2-1; 11 positions agree with TRBD1. V trimming: 4 bases; J trimming: 2 bases; junction bases outside the gene matches: 1. Germline values: CDR1 MNHEY, CDR2 SVGAGI. The CDR3 runs to 15 residues. CDR3 sequence (DNA): TGTGCCAGCAGTTGGGGACAGGGGGCCTACAATGAGCAGTTCTTC. Translated: CASSWGQGAYNEQFF.

CDR3 sequence (DNA): TGTGCCAGCAGCAACAGGATGGCAGGCACCGGGGAGCTGTTTTTT. Protein: CASSNRMAGTGELFF. The chain couples TRBV7-2 to TRBJ2-2; weak D call: TRBD1 (5 bases). Trimming took off 5 bases at V and 4 bases at J, with 14 bases between the two ends. The V gene's germline CDR1 is SGHTA and CDR2 FQGNSA. The CDR3 has 15 residues.

Worth noting for this clone: The same CDR3 also results from other DNA sequences found in this sample. The rearrangement uses TRBV18 and TRBJ2-7; 7 bases map to TRBD1. The CDR3 runs to 13 residues. Germline V CDR1 and CDR2: KGHSH, LQKENI. After removal of 6 bases from V and 2 bases from J, the junction contained 4 bases not matched to a gene. CDR3 in DNA: TGTGCCAGCTCCCCGGGGACAGCCTACGAGCAGTACTTC. Translated: CASSPGTAYEQYF.

The chain employs TRBV9 and TRBJ2-1, with 9 nucleotides matching TRBD1. CDR3 size: 15 residues. Germline V gene lookup returns CDR1 SGDLS and CDR2 YYNGEE. After removal of 3 bases from V and 10 bases from J, the junction contained 11 bases not matched to a gene. The CDR3 is CASSARDRDYAEQFF. DNA for the CDR3: TGTGCCAGCAGCGCCCGGGACAGGGACTACGCGGAGCAGTTCTTC.

The chain employs TRBV2 and TRBJ1-5; 9 nucleotides line up with TRBD1. After removal of 7 bases from V and 1 base from J, the junction contained 8 bases not matched to a gene. CDR1 is SNHLY, CDR2 FYNNEI, per germline. The CDR3 totals 16 residues. CDR3 sequence: CASKDRGRDSNQPQHF. CDR3 nucleotides: TGTGCCAGCAAGGACAGGGGACGGGACAGCAATCAGCCCCAGCATTTT.

This chain joins TRBV18 and TRBJ2-5; the D gene is possibly TRBD1 (6 bases). The V gene lost 2 bases and the J gene lost 2 bases, with 18 bases spanning the gap. This CDR3 has 17 amino acids. Germline V lookup: CDR1 KGHSH, CDR2 LQKENI. This CDR3 reads CASSPYTGSTDQETQYF. CDR3 sequence (DNA): TGTGCCAGCTCACCATATACAGGGTCGACCGATCAAGAGACCCAGTACTTC. The whole variable domain, filled in from reference TRBV18 and TRBJ2-5, reads NAGVMQNPRHLVRRRGQEARLRCSPMKGHSHVYWYRQLPEEGLKFMVYLQKENIIDESGMPKERFSAEFPKEGPSILRIQQVVRGDSAAYFCASSPYTGSTDQETQYFGPGTRLLVL.

The chain uses TRBV7-2 and TRBJ2-7; D is uncertain. The CDR3 has 14 amino acids. The V end was cut by 3 bases, the J end by 1 base, with 10 bases between. The germline CDR1 and CDR2 sequences are SGHTA and FQGNSA. The CDR3 coding sequence is TGTGCCAGCAGCTTCCCGGCAGGTTCCTACGAGCAGTACTTC. This sequence encodes CASSFPAGSYEQYF.

The chain employs TRBV6-5 and TRBJ1-2, with 9 bases lining up with TRBD1. J gave up 8 bases and V 9 bases, and 16 bases lay outside the gene matches. The CDR3 is 15 residues long. From germline, CDR1 is MNHEY and CDR2 SVGAGI. In nucleotides, the CDR3 is TGTGCCAGTGGACAGGGGAGTGTCAGGTTGGGAGGCTACACCTTC. It translates to CASGQGSVRLGGYTF.

The chain combines TRBV9 with TRBJ1-2; 10 bases align to TRBD1. The CDR3 contains 13 residues. The ends lost 4 bases at V and 6 bases at J; junction bases unmatched: 3. Germline assignment: CDR1 SGDLS and CDR2 YYNGEE. The CDR3, as DNA: TGTGCCAGCAGCCTTGGACAGGGGGATGGCTACACCTTC. Protein sequence: CASSLGQGDGYTF. Full variable domain (rest looked up from reference TRBV9 and TRBJ1-2): DSGVTQTPKHLITATGQRVTLRCSPRSGDLSVYWYQQSLDQGLQFLIQYYNGEERAKGNILERFSAQQFPDLHSELNLSSLELGDSALYFCASSLGQGDGYTFGSGTRLTVV.

The chain uses TRBV19 and TRBJ2-2, with TRBD1 matching 9 bases. CDR1 is LNHDA and CDR2 is SQIVND in the germline V gene (reference sequence). V trimming: 2 bases; J trimming: 4 bases; junction bases outside the gene matches: 5. CDR3 length equals 16 residues. The CDR3, as DNA: TGTGCCAGTAGTATAACAGGGACAGGGAGCACCGGGGAGCTGTTTTTT. Translated, it gives CASSITGTGSTGELFF. The full variable domain, in which reference TRBV19 and TRBJ2-2 provide the parts outside the CDR3, is DGGITQSPKYLFRKEGQNVTLSCEQNLNHDAMYWYRQDPGQGLRLIYYSQIVNDFQKGDIAEGYSVSREKKESFPLTVTSAQKNPTAFYLCASSITGTGSTGELFFGEGSRLTVL.

In this sample, this clone turned up once. The chain links TRBV6-4 to TRBJ1-2; D not certain. V was trimmed by 5 bases and J by 4 bases, leaving 11 bases between them. Germline V gene sequence: CDR1 MRHNA, CDR2 SNTAGT. The CDR3 is 13 amino acids. CDR3 region: CASSPDTSYGYTF. As DNA, the CDR3 is TGTGCCAGCAGTCCAGACACCAGCTATGGCTACACCTTC.

In nucleotides, the CDR3 is TGCAGCGTTGGACCGGGACAGGGATACTATGGCTACACCTTC. It encodes CSVGPGQGYYGYTF. J is TRBJ1-2 and V is TRBV29-1; 9 nucleotides match TRBD1. Germline V gives CDR1 SQVTM, CDR2 ANQGSEA. The CDR3 consists of 14 residues. V lost 4 bases, J lost 3 bases, and 6 bases stayed unmatched.

In this sample, this clone turned up a few times. The genes are TRBV27 and TRBJ2-7; 9 nucleotides agree with TRBD1. V lost 5 bases, J lost 2 bases, and 7 bases stayed unmatched. CDR3 length equals 15 residues. Germline V gene data show CDR1 as MNHEY and CDR2 as SMNVEV (reference sequence). As DNA, the CDR3 is TGTGCCAGCAGTCTCCGGACAGGGGTACCCTACGAGCAGTACTTC. Protein product: CASSLRTGVPYEQYF.

This clone was recorded only once. The chain carries TRBV7-3 and TRBJ2-3; D is perhaps TRBD2 (6 bases). The CDR3 runs 14 residues. Germline V gene lookup returns CDR1 SGHTA and CDR2 FQGTGA. The V and J ends lost 5 bases and 0 bases respectively, with 9 bases between them. In DNA, the CDR3 is TGTGCCAGCAGCCCGGGGGAGAGCACAGATACGCAGTATTTT. Amino acids: CASSPGESTDTQYF.

The chain joins TRBV13 to TRBJ2-2, with 7 nucleotides matching TRBD1. The CDR3 covers 15 residues. CDR1 is PRHDT, CDR2 FYEKMQ, per germline (reference sequence). V lost 4 bases to trimming and J lost 4 bases; unmatched junction nucleotides: 6. CDR3 sequence reads: CASSSRQGFTGELFF. The CDR3 DNA follows: TGTGCCAGCAGCTCGAGACAGGGATTCACCGGGGAGCTGTTTTTT.